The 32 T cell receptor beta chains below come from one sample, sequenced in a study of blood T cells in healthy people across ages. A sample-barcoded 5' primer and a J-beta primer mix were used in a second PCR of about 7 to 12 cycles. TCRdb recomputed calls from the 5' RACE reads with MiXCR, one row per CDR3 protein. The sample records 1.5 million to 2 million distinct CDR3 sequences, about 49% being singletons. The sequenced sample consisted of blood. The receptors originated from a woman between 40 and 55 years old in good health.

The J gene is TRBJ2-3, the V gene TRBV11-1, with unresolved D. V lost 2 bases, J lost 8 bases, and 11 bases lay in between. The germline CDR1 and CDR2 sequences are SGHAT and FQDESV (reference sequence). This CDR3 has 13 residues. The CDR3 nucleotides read TGTGCCAGCAGCTTACACGGTCTCGGTACGCAGTATTTT. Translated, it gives CASSLHGLGTQYF. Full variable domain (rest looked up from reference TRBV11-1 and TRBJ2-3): EAEVAQSPRYKITEKSQAVAFWCDPISGHATLYWYRQILGQGPELLVQFQDESVVDDSQLPKDRFSAERLKGVDSTLKIQPAELGDSAMYLCASSLHGLGTQYFGPGTRLTVL.

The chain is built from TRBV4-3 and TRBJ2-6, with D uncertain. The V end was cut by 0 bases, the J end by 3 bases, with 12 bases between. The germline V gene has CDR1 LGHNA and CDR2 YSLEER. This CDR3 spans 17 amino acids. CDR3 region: CASSQELDLLGANVLTF. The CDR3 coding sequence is TGCGCCAGCAGCCAAGAACTCGACCTTCTTGGGGCCAACGTCCTGACTTTC.

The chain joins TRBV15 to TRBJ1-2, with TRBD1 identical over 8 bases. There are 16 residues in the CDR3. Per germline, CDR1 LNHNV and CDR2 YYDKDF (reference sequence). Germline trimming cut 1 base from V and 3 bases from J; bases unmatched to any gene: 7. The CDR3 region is CATSRGGQGVDYGYTF. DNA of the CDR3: TGTGCCACCAGCAGAGGTGGACAGGGAGTAGACTATGGCTACACCTTC.

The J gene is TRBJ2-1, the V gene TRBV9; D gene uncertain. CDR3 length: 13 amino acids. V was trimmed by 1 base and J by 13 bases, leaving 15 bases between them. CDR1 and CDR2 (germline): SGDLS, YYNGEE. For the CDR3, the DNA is TGTGCCAGCAGCGTATTGACGAGAGACGAACAGTTCTTC. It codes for CASSVLTRDEQFF.

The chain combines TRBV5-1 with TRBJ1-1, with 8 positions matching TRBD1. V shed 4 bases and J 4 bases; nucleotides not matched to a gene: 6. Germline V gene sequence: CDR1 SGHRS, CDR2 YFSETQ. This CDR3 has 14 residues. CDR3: CASSTGQGGTEAFF. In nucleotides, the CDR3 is TGCGCCAGCAGCACCGGACAGGGTGGCACTGAAGCTTTCTTT.

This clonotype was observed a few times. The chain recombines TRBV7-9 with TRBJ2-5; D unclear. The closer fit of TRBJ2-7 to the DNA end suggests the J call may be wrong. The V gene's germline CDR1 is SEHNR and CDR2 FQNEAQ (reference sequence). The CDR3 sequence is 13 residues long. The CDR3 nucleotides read TGTGCCAGCAGCTCCCCCGGGTACTACGAGCAGTACTTC. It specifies CASSSPGYYEQYF.

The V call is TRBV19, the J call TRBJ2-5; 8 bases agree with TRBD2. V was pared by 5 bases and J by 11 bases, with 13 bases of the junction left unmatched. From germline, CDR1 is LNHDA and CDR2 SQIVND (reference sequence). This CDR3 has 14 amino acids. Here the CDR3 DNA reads TGTGCCAGTAGTCCGGGGGGGCTTCGTAATGAGCAGTACTTC. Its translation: CASSPGGLRNEQYF.

The CDR3 DNA follows: TGCGCCAGCAGCTTGGCCCCGAGTCATCTTTCAGATACGCAGTATTTT. Its translation is CASSLAPSHLSDTQYF. The rearrangement joins TRBV5-1 to TRBJ2-3, with D unresolved. Germline CDR1 and CDR2: SGHRS and YFSETQ. V was trimmed by 0 bases and J by 4 bases, leaving 15 bases between them. The CDR3 totals 16 residues.

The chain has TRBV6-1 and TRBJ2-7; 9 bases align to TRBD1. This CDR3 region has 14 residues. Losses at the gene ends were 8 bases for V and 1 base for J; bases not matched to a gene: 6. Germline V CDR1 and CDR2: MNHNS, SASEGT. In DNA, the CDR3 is TGTGCCAGCGTCCTTGGGACAGGGTCCTACGAGCAGTACTTC. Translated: CASVLGTGSYEQYF.

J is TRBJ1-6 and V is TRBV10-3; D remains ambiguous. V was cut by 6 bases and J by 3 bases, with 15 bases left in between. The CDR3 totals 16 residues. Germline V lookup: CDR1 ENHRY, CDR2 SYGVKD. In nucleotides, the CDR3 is TGTGCCATCAGACGACATATCGGGGACTATAATTCACCCCTCCACTTT. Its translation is CAIRRHIGDYNSPLHF.

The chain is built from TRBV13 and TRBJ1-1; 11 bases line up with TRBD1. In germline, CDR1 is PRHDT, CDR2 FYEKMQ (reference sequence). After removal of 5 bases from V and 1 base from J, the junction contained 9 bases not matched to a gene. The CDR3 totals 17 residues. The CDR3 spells CASSPLGQGVGNTEAFF. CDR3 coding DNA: TGTGCCAGCAGCCCGTTGGGACAGGGGGTAGGGAACACTGAAGCTTTCTTT.

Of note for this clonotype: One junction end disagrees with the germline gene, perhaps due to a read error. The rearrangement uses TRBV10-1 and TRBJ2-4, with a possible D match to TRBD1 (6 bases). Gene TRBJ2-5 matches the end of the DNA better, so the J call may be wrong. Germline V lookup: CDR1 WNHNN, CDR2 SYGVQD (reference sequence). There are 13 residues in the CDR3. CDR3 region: CASSEQGQGTQYF. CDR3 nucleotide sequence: TGCGCCAGCAGTGAACAGGGACAAGGGACCCAGTACTTC.

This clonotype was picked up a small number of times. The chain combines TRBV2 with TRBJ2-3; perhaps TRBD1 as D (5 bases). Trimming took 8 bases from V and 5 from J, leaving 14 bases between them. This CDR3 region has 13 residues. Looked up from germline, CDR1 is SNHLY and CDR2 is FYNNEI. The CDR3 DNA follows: TGTGCCAGCCCAGGGTTGACCGGAGATACGCAGTATTTT. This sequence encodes CASPGLTGDTQYF.

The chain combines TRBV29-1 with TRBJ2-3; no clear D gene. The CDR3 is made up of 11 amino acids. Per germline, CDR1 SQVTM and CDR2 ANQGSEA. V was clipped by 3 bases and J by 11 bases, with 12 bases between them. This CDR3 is CSVDSLGGQYF. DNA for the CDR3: TGCAGCGTTGATAGCCTAGGCGGGCAGTATTTT.

The CDR3 nucleotides are TGTGCCAGCAGTCCGTGGACTAGCGGGGATACAGGGAAGACCCAGTACTTC. Protein product: CASSPWTSGDTGKTQYF. This chain connects TRBV12-3 or TRBV12-4 to TRBJ2-5; 12 nucleotides match TRBD2. The trim removed 5 bases at V and 6 bases at J, leaving 13 bases unmatched. The CDR3 runs 17 residues.

CDR3 sequence: CASSQEGGGSGELFF. In DNA form, the CDR3 reads TGTGCCAGCAGCCAAGAAGGGGGGGGCTCCGGGGAGCTGTTTTTT. This rearrangement joins TRBV3-1 to TRBJ2-2; D possibly corresponds to TRBD2 (7 bases). The CDR3 covers 15 residues. Germline V gene lookup returns CDR1 LGHDT and CDR2 YNNKEL (reference sequence). Trimming stripped 0 bases from V and 6 bases from J, with 11 bases between.

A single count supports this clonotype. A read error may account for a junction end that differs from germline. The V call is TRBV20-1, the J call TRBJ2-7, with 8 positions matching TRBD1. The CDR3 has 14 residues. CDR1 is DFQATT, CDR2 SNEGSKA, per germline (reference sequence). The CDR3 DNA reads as TGCAGTGCTAGTTCCGGGACAGGTTCCTACGAGCGGTACTTC. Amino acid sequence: CSASSGTGSYERYF.

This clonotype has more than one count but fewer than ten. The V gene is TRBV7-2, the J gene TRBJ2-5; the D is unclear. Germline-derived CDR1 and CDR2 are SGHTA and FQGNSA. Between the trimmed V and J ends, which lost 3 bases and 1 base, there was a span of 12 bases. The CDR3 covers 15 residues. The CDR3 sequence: CASSLPRGRQETQYF. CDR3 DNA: TGTGCCAGCAGCTTGCCCCGTGGCCGCCAAGAGACCCAGTACTTC.

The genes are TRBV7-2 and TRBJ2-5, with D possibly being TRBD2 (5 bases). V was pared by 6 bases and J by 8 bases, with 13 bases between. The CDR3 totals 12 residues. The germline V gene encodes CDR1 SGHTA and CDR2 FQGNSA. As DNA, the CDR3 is TGTGCCAGCAGTCATCCTGCGGGCACCCAGTACTTC. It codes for CASSHPAGTQYF. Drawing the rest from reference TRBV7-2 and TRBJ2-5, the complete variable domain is GAGVSQSPSNKVTEKGKDVELRCDPISGHTALYWYRQSLGQGLEFLIYFQGNSAPDKSGLPSDRFSAERTGGSVSTLTIQRTQQEDSAVYLCASSHPAGTQYFGPGTRLLVL.

CDR3 sequence (DNA): TGTGCCTACGGGCCCTCTGGGGCCAACGTCCTGACTTTC. This sequence encodes CAYGPSGANVLTF. This chain joins TRBV2 and TRBJ2-6, with D uncertain. Germline V lookup: CDR1 SNHLY, CDR2 FYNNEI. V was trimmed by 11 bases and J by 0 bases, leaving 8 bases between them. The CDR3 extends over 13 amino acids. Full variable domain (rest looked up from reference TRBV2 and TRBJ2-6): EPEVTQTPSHQVTQMGQEVILRCVPISNHLYFYWYRQILGQKVEFLVSFYNNEISEKSEIFDDQFSVERPDGSNFTLKIRSTKLEDSAMYFCAYGPSGANVLTFGAGSRLTVL.

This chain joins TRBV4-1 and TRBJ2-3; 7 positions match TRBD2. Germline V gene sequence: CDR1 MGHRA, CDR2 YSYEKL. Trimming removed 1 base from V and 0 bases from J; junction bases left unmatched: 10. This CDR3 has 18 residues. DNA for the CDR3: TGCGCCAGCAGCCAAGGGGCCGGGGGGTTGAGGAGCACAGATACGCAGTATTTT. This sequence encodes CASSQGAGGLRSTDTQYF.

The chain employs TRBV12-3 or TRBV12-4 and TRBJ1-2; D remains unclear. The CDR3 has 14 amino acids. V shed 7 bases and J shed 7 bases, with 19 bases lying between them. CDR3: CASTPLAAAFGYTF. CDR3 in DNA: TGTGCCAGCACCCCCTTAGCGGCGGCTTTTGGCTACACCTTC.

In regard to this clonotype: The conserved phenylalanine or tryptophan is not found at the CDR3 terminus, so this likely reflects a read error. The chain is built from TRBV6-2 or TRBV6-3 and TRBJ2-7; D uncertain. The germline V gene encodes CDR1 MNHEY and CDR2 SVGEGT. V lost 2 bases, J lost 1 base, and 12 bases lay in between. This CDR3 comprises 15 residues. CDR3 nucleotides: TGTGCCAGCAGTTACGGCGTACGGCTTTCCTACGAGCAGTACCTC. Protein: CASSYGVRLSYEQYL.

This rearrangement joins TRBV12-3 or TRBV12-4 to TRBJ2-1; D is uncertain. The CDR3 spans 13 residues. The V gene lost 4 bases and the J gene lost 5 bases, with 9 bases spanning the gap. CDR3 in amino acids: CASSSSQNNEQFF. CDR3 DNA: TGTGCCAGCAGTTCCTCCCAGAACAATGAGCAGTTCTTC.

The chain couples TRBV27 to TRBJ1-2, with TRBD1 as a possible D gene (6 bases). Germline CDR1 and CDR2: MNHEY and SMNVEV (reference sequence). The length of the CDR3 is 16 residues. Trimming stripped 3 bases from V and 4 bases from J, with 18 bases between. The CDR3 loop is CASSFTGRGNLYGYTF. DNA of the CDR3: TGTGCCAGCAGTTTCACGGGGAGGGGGAACCTCTATGGCTACACCTTC.

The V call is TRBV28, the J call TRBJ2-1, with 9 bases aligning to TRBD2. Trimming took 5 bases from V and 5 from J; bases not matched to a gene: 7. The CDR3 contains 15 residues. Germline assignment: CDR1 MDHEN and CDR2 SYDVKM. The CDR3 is CASSLIAGAHNEQFF. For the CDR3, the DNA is TGTGCCAGCAGTCTCATAGCGGGGGCACACAATGAGCAGTTCTTC.

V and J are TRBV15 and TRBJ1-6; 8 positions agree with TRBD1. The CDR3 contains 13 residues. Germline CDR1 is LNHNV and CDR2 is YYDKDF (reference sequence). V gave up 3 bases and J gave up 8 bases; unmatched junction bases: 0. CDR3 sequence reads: CATSRDRDSPLHF. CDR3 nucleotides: TGTGCCACCAGCAGGGACAGGGATTCACCCCTCCACTTT.

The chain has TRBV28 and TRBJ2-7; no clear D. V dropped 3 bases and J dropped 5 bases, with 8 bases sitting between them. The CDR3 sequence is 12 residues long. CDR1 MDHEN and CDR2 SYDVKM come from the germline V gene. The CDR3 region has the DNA TGTGCCAGCAGTTTTGGGTTCAACGAGCAGTACTTC. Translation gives CASSFGFNEQYF.

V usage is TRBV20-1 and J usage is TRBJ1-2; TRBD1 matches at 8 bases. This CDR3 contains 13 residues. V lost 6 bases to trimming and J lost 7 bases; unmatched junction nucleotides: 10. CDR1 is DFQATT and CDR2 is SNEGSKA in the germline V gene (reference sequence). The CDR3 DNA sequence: TGCAGTGCATCCCTCCCGGGACAGGTTGGCTACACCTTC. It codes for CSASLPGQVGYTF.

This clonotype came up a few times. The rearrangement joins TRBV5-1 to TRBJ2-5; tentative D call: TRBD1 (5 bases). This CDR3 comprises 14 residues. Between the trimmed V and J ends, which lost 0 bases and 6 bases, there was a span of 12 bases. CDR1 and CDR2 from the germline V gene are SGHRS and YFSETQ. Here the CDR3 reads CASSLDQGIQTQYF. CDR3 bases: TGCGCCAGCAGCTTGGACCAGGGAATACAGACCCAGTACTTC.

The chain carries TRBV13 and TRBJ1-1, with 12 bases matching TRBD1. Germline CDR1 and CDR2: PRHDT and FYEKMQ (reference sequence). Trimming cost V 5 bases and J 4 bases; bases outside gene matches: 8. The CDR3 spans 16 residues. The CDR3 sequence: CASSLTTGQGATEAFF. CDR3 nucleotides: TGTGCCAGCAGCCTCACCACGGGACAGGGGGCCACTGAAGCTTTCTTT.

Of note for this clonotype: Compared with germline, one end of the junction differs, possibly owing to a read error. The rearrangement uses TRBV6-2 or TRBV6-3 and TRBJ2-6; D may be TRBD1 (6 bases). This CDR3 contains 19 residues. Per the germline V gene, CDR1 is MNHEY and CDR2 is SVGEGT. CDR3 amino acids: CANSSESVTGNSGANVLTF. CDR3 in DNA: TGTGCCAACAGTTCCGAAAGCGTGACAGGTAACTCTGGGGCCAACGTCCTGACTTTC.